This T cell receptor beta chain comes out of a study of long-term antiretroviral therapy in people with HIV. General study points: Subsequent to ART, diversity was augmented yet persisted below that of transplant donor controls.

Germline assignment: CDR1 SNHLY and CDR2 FYNNEI. The CDR3 contains 12 residues. Trimming pared 7 bases from V and 6 bases from J, leaving 12 bases between. Researchers ran immunoSEQ v3.0 at survey level. The assay was immunoSEQ multiplex PCR, and TCRdb's table has in-frame clones only and misses some. The repertoire has fewer than 30,000 clones, about four fifths of them found once; the top ten carry more than 15%. To note about this clone: Its antigen is unknown.

This chain uses TRBV2 with TRBJ1-1; tentative D call: TRBD1 (5 bases). The clonotype originates from a young woman with HIV. The sample here was unsorted PBMCs, taken at the start of antiretroviral therapy, before treatment. Here the CDR3 DNA reads TGTGCCAGCAATCTTCAAGGGGCTGAAGCTTTCTTT. This encodes CASNLQGAEAFF.